The sample holds one count of the clone carrying this T cell receptor beta chain. The data belong to a study of blood T cell repertoires in COVID-19. Study information: The United States, Italy and Spain were the sources of the acute and convalescent COVID-19 samples.

The V and J ends lost 6 bases and 6 bases, in that order; junction bases with no gene match: 15. The CDR3 runs to 17 residues. Germline lookup yields CDR1 MDHEN and CDR2 SYDVKM. Enrolment of Seattle patients took place during active infection, and they were followed longitudinally. TCRdb's table, derived via immunoSEQ multiplex PCR, lists solely in-frame clones and lacks some. The data hold some 220,000 clones, with approximately 85% observed a single time. This sequence joins TRBV28 and TRBJ2-1, with 9 bases matching TRBD1. The sequenced material came from peripheral blood. The source is a man aged 50-60 years with COVID-19, enrolled during active disease. The CDR3 nucleotides are TGTGCCAGCAGCCCAATGTCTGGACAGGGGTCCCTCAATGAGCAGTTCTTC. It codes for CASSPMSGQGSLNEQFF.